The clone carrying this T cell receptor (beta chain) was observed at least ten times. Its antigen is not identified. The data were taken from a study of human T cells and chemical hapten exposure. Unmatched junction bases numbered 9, after V lost 1 base and J lost 1 base. The CDR3 runs 18 residues. Germline values: CDR1 SGHAT, CDR2 FQNNGV. TCRdb reprocessed the RACE reads via MiXCR and lists one record per CDR3 protein. In the table there are more than 100,000 distinct CDR3 sequences, roughly 12% of which are singletons. The time point denotes: pre-sensitization, week 0. Treatment described: therapeutic diphenylcyclopropenone sensitization with weekly scalp DPC. Overall study findings and caveats: In the PT1 data, expanded TCR counts showed a positive correlation with patch test score.

The sample here was whole blood, taken in connection with sensitization to the hapten diphenylcyclopropenone (DPC). The gene calls are TRBV11-2 and TRBJ2-1; 8 bases line up with TRBD2. This receptor was taken from a woman younger than 35 with alopecia areata. Some clones in this sample may be carry-over from other donors' samples. In DNA form, the CDR3 reads TGTGCCAGCAGCTTAGCCCACTCTAGCGGGCATTCCTACAATGAGCAGTTCTTC. Translation gives CASSLAHSSGHSYNEQFF.